This passage covers 3 T cell receptor beta chains from one sample sequenced in a study of T cell changes during pregnancy in multiple sclerosis. Clones were read by immunoSEQ multiplex PCR, and TCRdb kept only the in-frame ones, dropping some. There are 90,000 to 120,000 clones in the sample; 92% occur only once, and 0.65% to 0.9% lies in the top ten. The specimen was peripheral blood, collected in the third trimester of pregnancy. Receptors originate from a female donor in good health, enrolled as a control in a pregnancy study.

The gene calls are TRBV4-3 and TRBJ2-3; 7 nucleotides align to TRBD1. The germline CDR1 and CDR2 sequences are LGHNA and YSLEER. The CDR3 has 15 amino acids. V lost 0 bases and J lost 2; bases outside the gene matches: 2. The CDR3 is CASSQERGPTDTQYF. The CDR3 DNA reads TGCGCCAGCAGCCAAGAGAGGGGGCCCACAGATACGCAGTATTTT.

The genes are TRBV6-1 and TRBJ2-3; 9 positions match TRBD2. CDR1 MNHNS and CDR2 SASEGT come from the germline V gene. The J segment lost 0 bases and the V segment lost 3 bases, leaving 1 base of the junction unmatched. There are 15 residues in the CDR3. CDR3 sequence: CASSELAGSTDTQYF. The CDR3 DNA sequence: TGTGCCAGCAGTGAGCTAGCGGGGAGCACAGATACGCAGTATTTT.

This chain connects TRBV10-2 to TRBJ1-1; D gene ambiguous. The CDR3 has 14 residues. Trimming cost V 4 bases and J 5 bases, with 14 bases left between them. From germline, CDR1 is WSHSY and CDR2 SAAADI. Here the CDR3 DNA reads TGCGCCAGCAGTGCACCTCTTCCGGGGACTGAAGCTTTCTTT. Translating it yields CASSAPLPGTEAFF.